The 4 T cell receptor beta chains below were found in one sample sequenced in a study of T cell changes during pregnancy in multiple sclerosis. Generated by immunoSEQ multiplex PCR, the TCRdb table keeps only in-frame clones and is missing some. The profile shows 45,000 to 65,000 clones, around 90% of them singletons. The input for sequencing was CD4+ T cells from peripheral blood mononuclear cells, taken in the third trimester of pregnancy. The receptors derive from a female donor with multiple sclerosis, enrolled in a pregnancy study.

The rearrangement joins TRBV2 to TRBJ2-1; perhaps TRBD2 as D (5 bases). The germline V and J ends were trimmed by 7 bases and 4 bases, with 17 bases remaining between them. The CDR3 is made up of 15 amino acids. Per the germline V gene, CDR1 is SNHLY and CDR2 is FYNNEI. Written as DNA, the CDR3 is TGTGCCAGCAAACTAACGATAGGACTTTACAATGAGCAGTTCTTC. As protein: CASKLTIGLYNEQFF.

J is TRBJ2-7 and V is TRBV5-6; TRBD2 matches 8 bases. V shed 5 bases, J shed 2 bases, and the junction held 12 bases outside the gene matches. Germline V lookup: CDR1 SGHDT, CDR2 YYEEEE. The length of the CDR3 is 16 residues. Here the CDR3 reads CASSSPLSGDPYEQYF. CDR3 DNA: TGTGCCAGCAGTTCCCCACTTAGCGGGGACCCCTACGAGCAGTACTTC.

The chain uses TRBV19 and TRBJ1-1, with 10 nucleotides matching TRBD1. The J segment lost 4 bases and the V segment lost 5 bases, leaving 4 bases of the junction unmatched. This CDR3 comprises 14 residues. Germline V gives CDR1 LNHDA, CDR2 SQIVND (reference sequence). The CDR3 DNA sequence: TGTGCCAGTAGTGGGGGACAGGGGATCACTGAAGCTTTCTTT. It codes for CASSGGQGITEAFF.

The chain joins TRBV27 to TRBJ1-1; 9 bases agree with TRBD1. The germline CDR1 and CDR2 sequences are MNHEY and SMNVEV (reference sequence). This CDR3 is built from 16 residues. After removal of 4 bases from V and 3 bases from J, the junction contained 9 bases not matched to a gene. The CDR3 sequence is CASSSLLQGAHTEAFF. In nucleotides, the CDR3 is TGTGCCAGCAGTTCCTTGCTACAGGGGGCGCACACTGAAGCTTTCTTT.